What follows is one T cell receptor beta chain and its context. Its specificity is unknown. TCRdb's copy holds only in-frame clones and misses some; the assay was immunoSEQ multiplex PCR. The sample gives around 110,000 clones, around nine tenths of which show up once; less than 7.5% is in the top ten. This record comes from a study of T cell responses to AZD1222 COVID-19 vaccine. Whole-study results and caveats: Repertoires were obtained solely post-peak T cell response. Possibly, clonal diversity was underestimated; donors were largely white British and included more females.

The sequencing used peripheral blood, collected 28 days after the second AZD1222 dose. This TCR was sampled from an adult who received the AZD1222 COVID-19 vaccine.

The CDR3 DNA sequence: TGTGCCAGTAGTATAGGTAGGACACATAATCAGCCCCAGCATTTT. Its translation: CASSIGRTHNQPQHF. This chain uses TRBV19 with TRBJ1-5; D perhaps matches TRBD1 (5 bases). The CDR3 is made up of 15 amino acids. CDR1 is LNHDA and CDR2 is SQIVND in the germline V gene (reference sequence). Trimming shortened V by 1 base and J by 4 bases, and 11 bases separated the two germline ends.